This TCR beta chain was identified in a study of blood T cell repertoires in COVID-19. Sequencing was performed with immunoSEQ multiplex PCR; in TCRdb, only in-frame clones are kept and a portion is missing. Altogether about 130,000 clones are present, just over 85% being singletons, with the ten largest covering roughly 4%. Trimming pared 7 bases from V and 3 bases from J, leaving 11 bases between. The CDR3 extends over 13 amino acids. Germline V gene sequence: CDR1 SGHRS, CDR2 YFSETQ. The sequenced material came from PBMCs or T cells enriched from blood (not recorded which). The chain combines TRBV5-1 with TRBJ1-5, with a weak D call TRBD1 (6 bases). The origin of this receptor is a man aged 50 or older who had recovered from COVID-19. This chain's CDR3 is CASSTGINQPQHF. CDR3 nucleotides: TGCGCCAGCTCCACAGGGATCAATCAGCCCCAGCATTTT.